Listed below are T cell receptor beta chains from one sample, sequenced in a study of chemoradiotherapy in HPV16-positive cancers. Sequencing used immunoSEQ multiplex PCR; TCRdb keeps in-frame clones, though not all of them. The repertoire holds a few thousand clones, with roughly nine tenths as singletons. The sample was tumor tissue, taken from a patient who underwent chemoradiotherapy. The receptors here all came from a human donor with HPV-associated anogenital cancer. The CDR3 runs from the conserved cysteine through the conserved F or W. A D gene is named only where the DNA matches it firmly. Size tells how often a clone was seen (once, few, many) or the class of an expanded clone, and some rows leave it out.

CDR3 DNA: TGTGCCAGCCCCACCGGCGGGGGATCAGATACGCAGTATTTT
CDR3 protein: CASPTGGGSDTQYF
D gene: TRBD2
V gene: TRBV14
J gene: TRBJ2-3
clone size: .

CDR3 DNA: TGTGCCAGCAGTTTATTAGCACCCACCGGGGAGCTGTTTTTT
CDR3 protein: CASSLLAPTGELFF
D gene: .
V gene: TRBV28
J gene: TRBJ2-2
clone size: .

CDR3 DNA: TGTGCCAGCAGTGCCGGGAGACCCAATGGCTACACCTTC
CDR3 protein: CASSAGRPNGYTF
D gene: .
V gene: TRBV28
J gene: TRBJ1-2
clone size: .

CDR3 DNA: TGTGCCAGCAGTGAACAGGGGCGGGTAAATTCACCCCTCCACTTT
CDR3 protein: CASSEQGRVNSPLHF
D gene: .
V gene: TRBV6-1
J gene: TRBJ1-6
clone size: .

CDR3 DNA: TGTGCCAGCAGCTTAATTCCGGGAGTTGTATATGAGCAGTTCTTC
CDR3 protein: CASSLIPGVVYEQFF
D gene: .
V gene: TRBV7-3
J gene: TRBJ2-1
clone size: .

CDR3 DNA: TGTGCCAGCAGCGGTCATCTCGGGAGCTATGGCTACACCTTC
CDR3 protein: CASSGHLGSYGYTF
D gene: .
V gene: TRBV14
J gene: TRBJ1-2
clone size: .

CDR3 DNA: TGTGCCAGTAGTATAGGGGGAACCGCCGTCGGGGAGCTGTTTTTT
CDR3 protein: CASSIGGTAVGELFF
D gene: .
V gene: TRBV19
J gene: TRBJ2-2
clone size: .

CDR3 DNA: TGTGCCAGCAGCCTCCGGGACAGGGGTTCACCCCTCCACTTT
CDR3 protein: CASSLRDRGSPLHF
D gene: TRBD1
V gene: TRBV2
J gene: TRBJ1-6
clone size: few

CDR3 DNA: TGCGCCAGCAGCACCACCCCTCTGGGCGGGGGCGAGACCCAGTACTTC
CDR3 protein: CASSTTPLGGGETQYF
D gene: .
V gene: TRBV5-1
J gene: TRBJ2-5
clone size: .

CDR3 DNA: TGTGCCAGCAGCTTTACCCGGGACGGCTCCTACGAGCAGTACTTC
CDR3 protein: CASSFTRDGSYEQYF
D gene: .
V gene: TRBV5-6
J gene: TRBJ2-7
clone size: once

CDR3 DNA: TGTGCCAGCAGCGAATTGGGACAGGGAGGCACCGGGGAGCTGTTTTTT
CDR3 protein: CASSELGQGGTGELFF
D gene: TRBD1
V gene: TRBV7-9
J gene: TRBJ2-2
clone size: .

CDR3 DNA: TGTGCCAGCAGCTTAGGGACAGGGGGTTCCACCGGGGAGCTGTTTTTT
CDR3 protein: CASSLGTGGSTGELFF
D gene: TRBD1
V gene: TRBV7-9
J gene: TRBJ2-2
clone size: .

CDR3 DNA: TGTGCCAGCAGCCCCCGACTAGGGGGGCAAGAGACCCAGTACTTC
CDR3 protein: CASSPRLGGQETQYF
D gene: .
V gene: TRBV4-2
J gene: TRBJ2-5
clone size: .

CDR3 DNA: TGTGCCAGCAGCCGAAACACCGGGGAGCTGTTTTTT
CDR3 protein: CASSRNTGELFF
D gene: .
V gene: TRBV7-2
J gene: TRBJ2-2
clone size: .

CDR3 DNA: TGTGCCTGGAGTGTCAGAACAGGGTTGGGGGAGACCCAGTACTTC
CDR3 protein: CAWSVRTGLGETQYF
D gene: .
V gene: TRBV30
J gene: TRBJ2-5
clone size: .

CDR3 DNA: TGTGCCAGCGTCCCGAGCGGCGCGTACGAGCAGTACTTC
CDR3 protein: CASVPSGAYEQYF
D gene: .
V gene: TRBV6-5
J gene: TRBJ2-7
clone size: .